These 27 T cell receptor beta chains share one sample of origin, sequenced in a study of blood T cell repertoires in COVID-19. The table came from immunoSEQ multiplex PCR; TCRdb's copy has only in-frame clones and leaves some out. This repertoire shows more than 55,000 clones, around 79% found once; its top ten account for roughly 3.2%. Material for sequencing was peripheral blood. These receptors originate from a man between 60 and 70 years old with acute or convalescent COVID-19.

The V call is TRBV7-9, the J call TRBJ2-5; tentatively, D is TRBD1 (5 bases). In germline, CDR1 is SEHNR, CDR2 FQNEAQ (reference sequence). The V end was cut by 1 base, the J end by 5 bases, with 8 bases between. This CDR3 is 13 amino acids long. DNA of the CDR3: TGTGCCAGCAGCTTAGGACAGTGGGAGACCCAGTACTTC. Amino acids: CASSLGQWETQYF.

This chain's CDR3 is CASRTGADYGYTF. The CDR3 DNA reads TGTGCCAGCCGGACAGGGGCGGACTATGGCTACACCTTC. The rearrangement uses TRBV6-5 and TRBJ1-2; 9 bases align to TRBD1. V lost 8 bases, J lost 3 bases, and 4 bases stayed unmatched. CDR1 MNHEY and CDR2 SVGAGI come from the germline V gene. The CDR3 length is 13 residues.

V usage is TRBV4-1 and J usage is TRBJ2-1; TRBD2 matches 12 bases. Germline trimming cut 1 base from V and 7 bases from J; bases unmatched to any gene: 8. The CDR3 runs to 17 residues. Per germline, CDR1 MGHRA and CDR2 YSYEKL. Written as DNA, the CDR3 is TGCGCCAGCAGCCAAGGGCCACTAGCGGGGGGACTAAATGAGCAGTTCTTC. It yields the protein CASSQGPLAGGLNEQFF.

This chain connects TRBV24-1 to TRBJ2-1; 16 nucleotides line up with TRBD2. The V segment lost 2 bases and the J segment 10 bases; nucleotides outside the gene matches: 4. The CDR3 is 16 amino acids. Per germline, CDR1 KGHDR and CDR2 SFDVKD. The CDR3: CATSDSGTSGGVEQFF. Written as DNA, the CDR3 is TGTGCCACCAGTGATTCCGGGACTAGCGGGGGGGTAGAGCAGTTCTTC.

The chain has TRBV7-8 and TRBJ2-5; D not certain. Per germline, CDR1 SGHVS and CDR2 FQNEAQ. Deletions cut 1 base from V and 3 bases from J, with 6 bases between. The CDR3 runs 13 residues. The DNA of the CDR3 is TGTGCCAGCAGCTTAGTACAGAAAGAGACCCAGTACTTC. Protein sequence: CASSLVQKETQYF.

This rearrangement joins TRBV6-5 to TRBJ2-1, with TRBD1 matching over 7 bases. The CDR3 has 15 residues. V gave up 7 bases and J gave up 0 bases; unmatched junction bases: 6. Germline values: CDR1 MNHEY, CDR2 SVGAGI. The CDR3 DNA sequence: TGTGCCAGCACTCCCACAGGGGCCTCCTACAATGAGCAGTTCTTC. Translation gives CASTPTGASYNEQFF.

This chain joins TRBV9 and TRBJ2-5; the D gene is possibly TRBD1 (6 bases). The CDR3 contains 12 residues. Trimming shortened V by 5 bases and J by 1 base, and 6 bases separated the two germline ends. Germline V gene data show CDR1 as SGDLS and CDR2 as YYNGEE. The CDR3 nucleotides read TGTGCCAGCAGACAGGGCCAAGAGACCCAGTACTTC. Its protein product is CASRQGQETQYF. The full variable domain, rest sourced from reference TRBV9 and TRBJ2-5, is DSGVTQTPKHLITATGQRVTLRCSPRSGDLSVYWYQQSLDQGLQFLIQYYNGEERAKGNILERFSAQQFPDLHSELNLSSLELGDSALYFCASRQGQETQYFGPGTRLLVL.

V and J are TRBV29-1 and TRBJ1-1, with D possibly being TRBD1 (5 bases). Germline loops: CDR1 SQVTM, CDR2 ANQGSEA. This CDR3 region has 14 residues. V lost 0 bases to trimming and J lost 1 base, with 9 bases between them. The CDR3: CSVEEGPANTEAFF. As DNA, the CDR3 is TGCAGCGTTGAAGAGGGGCCGGCGAACACTGAAGCTTTCTTT.

This clone has just a few counts. CDR3: CASRQGENTEAFF. DNA of the CDR3: TGTGCCAGCAGACAGGGAGAGAACACTGAAGCTTTCTTT. This chain uses TRBV2 with TRBJ1-1, with D possibly being TRBD1 (6 bases). The germline V and J ends were trimmed by 6 bases and 1 base, with 9 bases remaining between them. This CDR3 is 13 amino acids long. The germline V gene has CDR1 SNHLY and CDR2 FYNNEI. The full variable domain, completed using reference TRBV2 and TRBJ1-1, is EPEVTQTPSHQVTQMGQEVILRCVPISNHLYFYWYRQILGQKVEFLVSFYNNEISEKSEIFDDQFSVERPDGSNFTLKIRSTKLEDSAMYFCASRQGENTEAFFGQGTRLTVV.

This chain uses TRBV4-2 with TRBJ2-1; D possibly corresponds to TRBD1 (6 bases). Trimming left V 0 bases short and J 2 bases short, with 17 bases between. Germline values: CDR1 LGHNA, CDR2 YNFKEQ. This CDR3 has 18 residues. The chain's CDR3 is CASSQEGIPGHPYNEQFF. The DNA for the CDR3 is TGTGCCAGCAGCCAAGAGGGAATTCCGGGACACCCCTACAATGAGCAGTTCTTC.

The V and J genes are TRBV10-3 and TRBJ1-4, with 9 bases that match TRBD1. Germline values: CDR1 ENHRY, CDR2 SYGVKD. The trim removed 5 bases at V and 6 bases at J, leaving 4 bases unmatched. This CDR3 has 14 residues. CDR3 sequence: CAISMTGGHEKLFF. DNA of the CDR3: TGTGCCATCAGTATGACAGGGGGGCATGAAAAACTGTTTTTT.

The CDR3 bases are TGTGCCAGCAGCCTTCGACAGGGTACGACCATCACCGGGGAGCTGTTTTTT. This encodes CASSLRQGTTITGELFF. The chain joins TRBV9 to TRBJ2-2; 7 positions agree with TRBD1. The V gene's germline CDR1 is SGDLS and CDR2 YYNGEE. The CDR3 length is 17 residues. V was clipped by 4 bases and J by 4 bases; unmatched bases: 13.

The sample holds a few counts of this clone. Other DNA sequences in the sample encode the same CDR3. V usage is TRBV12-3 or TRBV12-4 and J usage is TRBJ1-2, with D possibly TRBD1 on 6 matching bases. V lost 0 bases to trimming and J lost 7 bases, with 9 bases between them. This CDR3 region has 13 residues. The CDR3 DNA follows: TGTGCCAGCAGTTTAGCGGGGGCAGGTGGCTACACCTTC. It is translated as CASSLAGAGGYTF.

This clone was seen a few times. The chain joins TRBV24-1 to TRBJ2-5; TRBD1 matches 10 bases. Per the germline V gene, CDR1 is KGHDR and CDR2 is SFDVKD. CDR3 length: 16 residues. The V gene end was trimmed by 0 bases and the J gene end by 5 bases; junction bases not matched to a gene: 5. The CDR3 here is CATSDLGGQGWETQYF. DNA for the CDR3: TGTGCCACCAGTGATTTGGGGGGACAGGGGTGGGAGACCCAGTACTTC.

J is TRBJ1-2 and V is TRBV24-1, with 9 bases fitting TRBD1. With 3 bases clipped from V and 8 bases from J, the junction kept 3 bases outside the gene matches. The CDR3 totals 13 residues. Germline V gene lookup returns CDR1 KGHDR and CDR2 SFDVKD. The CDR3 sequence: CATSDNRGLGYTF. The CDR3, as DNA: TGTGCCACCAGTGATAACAGGGGGCTAGGCTACACCTTC.

This chain connects TRBV18 to TRBJ2-2; D possibly corresponds to TRBD1 (6 bases). V dropped 5 bases and J dropped 5 bases, with 15 bases sitting between them. Germline V CDR1 and CDR2: KGHSH, LQKENI. This CDR3 is built from 15 residues. CDR3 protein: CASSDGTILTGELFF. The CDR3 DNA sequence: TGTGCCAGCTCAGACGGGACAATTCTAACCGGGGAGCTGTTTTTT.

The chain joins TRBV21-1 to TRBJ1-2. TRBV21-1 is described as a pseudogene. This CDR3 comprises 15 residues. This chain's CDR3 is CASSKGPSGRFVYTF. CDR3 in DNA: TGTGCCAGCAGCAAAGGACCCTCGGGAAGATTTGTCTACACCTTC.

The chain uses TRBV7-2 and TRBJ2-5; TRBD2 might be the D (6 bases). Trimming removed 5 bases at V and 4 bases at J, with 17 bases between. Germline CDR1 SGHTA, CDR2 FQGNSA. This CDR3 comprises 15 residues. The CDR3: CASSPTAGKGETQYF. For the CDR3, the DNA is TGTGCCAGCAGCCCCACGGCGGGGAAGGGAGAGACCCAGTACTTC.

The chain carries TRBV24-1 and TRBJ1-5, with D uncertain. Trimming pared 9 bases from V and 5 bases from J, leaving 16 bases between. CDR1 KGHDR and CDR2 SFDVKD come from the germline V gene. CDR3 length: 14 residues. CDR3 DNA sequence: TGTGCCACCCGTTGCGACATGAAGGATCAGCCCCAGCATTTT. Protein product: CATRCDMKDQPQHF.

Only one count was recorded for this clone. V and J are TRBV30 and TRBJ1-2; D possibly corresponds to TRBD1 (6 bases). V was shortened by 5 bases and J by 7 bases, with 20 bases between the two germline ends. In germline, CDR1 is GTSNPN, CDR2 SVGIG (reference sequence). The CDR3 length is 14 residues. CDR3 DNA sequence: TGTGCCTGGGGTCGGGGGGGCCCCCCCCCTGGCTACACCTTC. Encoded protein: CAWGRGGPPPGYTF.

The J gene is TRBJ1-4, the V gene TRBV4-1; maybe TRBD1 (6 bases). CDR3 length equals 16 residues. Germline V gene lookup returns CDR1 MGHRA and CDR2 YSYEKL. V lost 1 base and J 8 bases, leaving 17 bases between the germline ends. In DNA form, the CDR3 reads TGCGCCAGCAGCCAAGTGATCCTAGGGGGTAAGGAAAAACTGTTTTTT. It translates to CASSQVILGGKEKLFF.

V and J are TRBV10-3 and TRBJ2-1; 9 bases line up with TRBD1. Germline-derived CDR1 and CDR2 are ENHRY and SYGVKD. This CDR3 region has 16 residues. V lost 3 bases and J lost 8; bases outside the gene matches: 11. Here the CDR3 reads CAISDLDRGRGDEQFF. CDR3 coding DNA: TGTGCCATCAGTGATTTGGACAGGGGCCGAGGCGATGAGCAGTTCTTC.

The chain uses TRBV24-1 and TRBJ2-3, with 7 bases that match TRBD2. The trim removed 3 bases at V and 4 bases at J, leaving 6 bases unmatched. The CDR3 loop spans 15 amino acids. Germline CDR1 is KGHDR and CDR2 is SFDVKD. DNA of the CDR3: TGTGCCACCAGTGATGTTCGGGGGGAGGCAGATACGCAGTATTTT. This translates into CATSDVRGEADTQYF.

This sequence joins TRBV5-4 and TRBJ1-6; D possibly corresponds to TRBD1 (6 bases). The ends were cut back, 7 bases at V and 7 bases at J, with 9 bases in the middle. Per germline, CDR1 SGHNT and CDR2 YYREEE (reference sequence). The CDR3 totals 12 residues. CDR3 sequence: CASRQENSPLHF. Here the CDR3 DNA reads TGTGCCAGCCGACAGGAGAATTCACCCCTCCACTTT. Using reference TRBV5-4 and TRBJ1-6 for the parts outside the CDR3, the full variable domain is ETGVTQSPTHLIKTRGQQVTLRCSSQSGHNTVSWYQQALGQGPQFIFQYYREEENGRGNFPPRFSGLQFPNYSSELNVNALELDDSALYLCASRQENSPLHFGNGTRLTVT.

V is TRBV28 and J is TRBJ1-5, with a tentative D call TRBD1 (5 bases). V was cut by 10 bases and J by 3 bases, with 16 bases left in between. Germline-derived CDR1 and CDR2 are MDHEN and SYDVKM. The CDR3 consists of 14 residues. The CDR3 nucleotides read TGTGCCACCTGGATGACAGTAGACAATCAGCCCCAGCATTTT. Translated, it gives CATWMTVDNQPQHF.

J is TRBJ1-4 and V is TRBV12-2; TRBD1, the table's D call, lacks a check against the DNA. TRBV12-2 is a pseudogene. The CDR3 is 15 amino acids. In DNA form, the CDR3 reads TGTGCAAGTCGCTCCCAGACAGAGGCTAATGAAAAACTGTTTTTT. This gives the protein CASRSQTEANEKLFF.

The chain employs TRBV30 and TRBJ1-3; tentative D call: TRBD1 (5 bases). CDR3 size: 16 residues. Germline lookup yields CDR1 GTSNPN and CDR2 SVGIG (reference sequence). V lost 0 bases and J lost 2, with 14 bases in between. CDR3 amino acids: CAWSVDPRTPGNTIYF. CDR3 nucleotides: TGTGCCTGGAGTGTGGACCCCCGGACACCTGGAAACACCATATATTTT.